Listed here is a single TCR beta chain. This sample was included in a study of somatic mutations in cytotoxic T cells in rheumatoid arthritis. Clones were sequenced by immunoSEQ multiplex PCR, and TCRdb holds only the in-frame ones, with some missing. The table shows some 25,000 clones, with 82% occurring only once. Sequences were obtained from CD8+ T cells sorted from blood. This TCR was sampled from a man aged 50-59 years in good health.

The CDR3 spells CSVEDGRVSNYGYTF. DNA of the CDR3: TGCAGCGTTGAAGACGGGAGGGTATCTAACTATGGCTACACCTTC. This chain joins TRBV29-1 and TRBJ1-2; D gene uncertain. In germline, CDR1 is SQVTM, CDR2 ANQGSEA. CDR3 size: 15 residues. With 0 bases removed from V and 0 bases from J, the gap between germline ends came to 11 bases.